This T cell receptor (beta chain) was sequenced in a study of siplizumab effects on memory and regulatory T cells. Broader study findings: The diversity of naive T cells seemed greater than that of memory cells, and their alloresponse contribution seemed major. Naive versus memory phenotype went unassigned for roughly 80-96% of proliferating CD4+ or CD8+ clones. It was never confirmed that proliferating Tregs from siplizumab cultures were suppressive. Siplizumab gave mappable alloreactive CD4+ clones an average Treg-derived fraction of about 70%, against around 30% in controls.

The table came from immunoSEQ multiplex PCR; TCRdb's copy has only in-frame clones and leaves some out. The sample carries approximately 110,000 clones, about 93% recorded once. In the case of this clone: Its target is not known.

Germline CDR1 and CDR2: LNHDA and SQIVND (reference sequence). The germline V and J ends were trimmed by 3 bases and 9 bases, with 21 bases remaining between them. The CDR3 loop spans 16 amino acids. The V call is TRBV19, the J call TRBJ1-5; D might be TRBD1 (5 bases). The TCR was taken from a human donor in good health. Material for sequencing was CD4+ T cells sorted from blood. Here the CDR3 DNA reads TGTGCCAGTAGTATCAAGACCTCAGGGAGTGTCCCGCCCCAGCATTTT. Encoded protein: CASSIKTSGSVPPQHF. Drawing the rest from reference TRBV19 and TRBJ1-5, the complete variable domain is DGGITQSPKYLFRKEGQNVTLSCEQNLNHDAMYWYRQDPGQGLRLIYYSQIVNDFQKGDIAEGYSVSREKKESFPLTVTSAQKNPTAFYLCASSIKTSGSVPPQHFGDGTRLSIL.